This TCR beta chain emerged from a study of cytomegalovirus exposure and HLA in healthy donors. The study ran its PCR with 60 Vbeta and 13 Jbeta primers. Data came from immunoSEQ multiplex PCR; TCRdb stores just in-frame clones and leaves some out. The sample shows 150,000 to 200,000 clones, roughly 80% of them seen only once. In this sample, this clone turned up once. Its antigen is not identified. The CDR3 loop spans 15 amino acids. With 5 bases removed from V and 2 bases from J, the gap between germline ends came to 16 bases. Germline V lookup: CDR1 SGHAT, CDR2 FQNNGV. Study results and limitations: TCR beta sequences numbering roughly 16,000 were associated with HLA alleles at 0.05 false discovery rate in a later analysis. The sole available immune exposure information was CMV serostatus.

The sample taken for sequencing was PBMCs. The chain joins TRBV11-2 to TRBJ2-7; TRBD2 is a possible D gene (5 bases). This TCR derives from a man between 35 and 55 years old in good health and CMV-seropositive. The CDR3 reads CASSRSGTDAYEQYF. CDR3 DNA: TGTGCCAGCAGCCGGAGCGGCACGGATGCCTACGAGCAGTACTTC.